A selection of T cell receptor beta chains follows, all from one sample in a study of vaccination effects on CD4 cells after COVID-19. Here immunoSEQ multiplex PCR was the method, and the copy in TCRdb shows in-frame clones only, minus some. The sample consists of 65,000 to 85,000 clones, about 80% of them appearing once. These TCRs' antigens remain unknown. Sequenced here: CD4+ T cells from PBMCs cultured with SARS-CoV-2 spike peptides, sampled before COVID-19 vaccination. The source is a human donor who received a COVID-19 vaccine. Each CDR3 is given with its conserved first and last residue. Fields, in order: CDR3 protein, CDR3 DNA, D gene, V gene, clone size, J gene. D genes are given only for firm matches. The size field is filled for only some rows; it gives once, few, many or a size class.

cdr3_aa: CASSDSPGMEGYTF
cdr3_nt: TGTGCCAGCAGTGACTCTCCGGGGATGGAAGGCTACACCTTC
d_call: -
v_call: TRBV6-4
clone_size: -
j_call: TRBJ1-2

cdr3_aa: CASSQDWQGALGWETQYF
cdr3_nt: TGTGCCAGCAGCCAAGATTGGCAGGGGGCCTTGGGATGGGAGACCCAGTACTTC
d_call: TRBD1
v_call: TRBV3-1/TRBV3-2
clone_size: once
j_call: TRBJ2-5

cdr3_aa: CASSQLTFGNYGYTF
cdr3_nt: TGTGCCAGCAGCCAATTGACGTTTGGGAACTATGGCTACACCTTC
d_call: -
v_call: TRBV3-1/TRBV3-2
clone_size: -
j_call: TRBJ1-2

cdr3_aa: CASSPDRGNEQFF
cdr3_nt: TGCGCCAGCAGCCCGGACCGCGGCAATGAGCAGTTCTTC
d_call: -
v_call: TRBV5-1
clone_size: -
j_call: TRBJ2-1

cdr3_aa: CASSPDSGFNQPQHF
cdr3_nt: TGTGCCAGCAGCCCGGACTCCGGGTTCAATCAGCCCCAGCATTTT
d_call: -
v_call: TRBV9
clone_size: -
j_call: TRBJ1-5

cdr3_aa: CAWATGVGGYTF
cdr3_nt: TGTGCCTGGGCGACAGGGGTGGGGGGCTACACCTTC
d_call: TRBD1
v_call: TRBV30
clone_size: -
j_call: TRBJ1-2

cdr3_aa: CASSLSRFPGQQYF
cdr3_nt: TGTGCCAGCAGCTTATCACGCTTCCCGGGACAGCAGTATTTT
d_call: -
v_call: TRBV7-2
clone_size: -
j_call: TRBJ2-3

cdr3_aa: CASLRVRANEKLFF
cdr3_nt: TGTGCCAGCTTGAGGGTCCGGGCTAATGAAAAACTGTTTTTT
d_call: -
v_call: TRBV2
clone_size: -
j_call: TRBJ1-4

cdr3_aa: CAWSGTTGVSPLHF
cdr3_nt: TGTGCCTGGAGTGGTACGACAGGGGTTTCACCCCTCCACTTT
d_call: TRBD1
v_call: TRBV30
clone_size: -
j_call: TRBJ1-6

cdr3_aa: CASSRTRTQGGYEKLFF
cdr3_nt: TGCGCCAGCAGCCGGACTCGAACACAAGGTGGTTATGAAAAACTGTTTTTT
d_call: -
v_call: TRBV4-3
clone_size: -
j_call: TRBJ1-4

cdr3_aa: CASSPGRDTQYF
cdr3_nt: TGTGCCAGCTCACCTGGCCGAGATACGCAGTATTTT
d_call: -
v_call: TRBV18
clone_size: once
j_call: TRBJ2-3

cdr3_aa: CASRASGGHGYTF
cdr3_nt: TGTGCCAGCAGGGCCTCGGGGGGGCATGGCTACACCTTC
d_call: -
v_call: TRBV9
clone_size: -
j_call: TRBJ1-2

cdr3_aa: CASSFAAMNTEAFF
cdr3_nt: TGTGCCAGCAGTTTCGCGGCTATGAACACTGAAGCTTTCTTT
d_call: -
v_call: TRBV2
clone_size: -
j_call: TRBJ1-1

cdr3_aa: CASSLFGAQETQYF
cdr3_nt: TGCGCCAGCAGCTTGTTCGGGGCGCAAGAGACCCAGTACTTC
d_call: -
v_call: TRBV5-1
clone_size: once
j_call: TRBJ2-5

cdr3_aa: CASSRQGKYGYTF
cdr3_nt: TGTGCCAGCTCGCGCCAGGGGAAATATGGCTACACCTTC
d_call: -
v_call: TRBV18
clone_size: -
j_call: TRBJ1-2

cdr3_aa: CASTTSGVYNEQFF
cdr3_nt: TGTGCCAGCACGACTAGCGGGGTTTACAATGAGCAGTTCTTC
d_call: TRBD2
v_call: TRBV2
clone_size: -
j_call: TRBJ2-1

cdr3_aa: CASSLLGDTEAFF
cdr3_nt: TGTGCCAGCAGTTTACTAGGTGACACTGAAGCTTTCTTT
d_call: -
v_call: TRBV12-3/TRBV12-4
clone_size: -
j_call: TRBJ1-1

cdr3_aa: CATSTWGNTEAFF
cdr3_nt: TGTGCCACCAGTACCTGGGGGAACACTGAAGCTTTCTTT
d_call: -
v_call: TRBV24-1
clone_size: -
j_call: TRBJ1-1

cdr3_aa: CASSRNDRGDGYTF
cdr3_nt: TGTGCCAGCAGCCGTAATGACAGGGGAGATGGCTACACCTTC
d_call: TRBD1
v_call: TRBV7-3
clone_size: -
j_call: TRBJ1-2

cdr3_aa: CAWNGQANEKLFF
cdr3_nt: TGTGCCTGGAATGGGCAGGCTAATGAAAAACTGTTTTTT
d_call: -
v_call: TRBV30
clone_size: -
j_call: TRBJ1-4

cdr3_aa: CASSPTGETEAFF
cdr3_nt: TGCGCCAGCAGCCCGACTGGGGAGACTGAAGCTTTCTTT
d_call: -
v_call: TRBV5-1
clone_size: -
j_call: TRBJ1-1

cdr3_aa: CASSLDASPLHF
cdr3_nt: TGTGCCAGCAGCTTAGATGCTTCACCCCTCCACTTT
d_call: -
v_call: TRBV7-9
clone_size: few
j_call: TRBJ1-6

cdr3_aa: CAARRGPGKTQYF
cdr3_nt: TGTGCCGCCCGCCGGGGCCCGGGGAAGACCCAGTACTTC
d_call: -
v_call: TRBV3-1/TRBV3-2
clone_size: -
j_call: TRBJ2-5

cdr3_aa: CATSPEIATGSSYNEQFF
cdr3_nt: TGTGCCACCAGCCCAGAGATTGCGACAGGGAGCTCCTACAATGAGCAGTTCTTC
d_call: TRBD1
v_call: TRBV15
clone_size: once
j_call: TRBJ2-1

cdr3_aa: CASSSPGGTGNTIYF
cdr3_nt: TGTGCCAGCAGCTCGCCCGGGGGTACTGGAAACACCATATATTTT
d_call: -
v_call: TRBV28
clone_size: -
j_call: TRBJ1-3

cdr3_aa: CASSPRTSGGEDTQYF
cdr3_nt: TGTGCCAGCTCACCACGGACTAGCGGGGGCGAGGATACGCAGTATTTT
d_call: TRBD2
v_call: TRBV18
clone_size: -
j_call: TRBJ2-3

cdr3_aa: CASSVRSGSIPRETQYF
cdr3_nt: TGTGCCAGCAGCGTACGTTCTGGGTCCATCCCCCGAGAGACCCAGTACTTC
d_call: -
v_call: TRBV9
clone_size: -
j_call: TRBJ2-5

cdr3_aa: CASSLALHQGYTEAFF
cdr3_nt: TGTGCCAGCAGCTTAGCCCTACATCAAGGTTACACTGAAGCTTTCTTT
d_call: -
v_call: TRBV11-2
clone_size: -
j_call: TRBJ1-1

cdr3_aa: CASSSQGFTGELFF
cdr3_nt: TGTGCCAGCAGCTCACAGGGGTTCACCGGGGAGCTGTTTTTT
d_call: TRBD1
v_call: TRBV7-6
clone_size: -
j_call: TRBJ2-2

cdr3_aa: CASSYPTKNTGELFF
cdr3_nt: TGTGCCAGCAGTTACCCGACAAAGAACACCGGGGAGCTGTTTTTT
d_call: -
v_call: TRBV6-6
clone_size: -
j_call: TRBJ2-2

cdr3_aa: CASSYSLDSNQPQHF
cdr3_nt: TGTGCCAGCAGTTACTCCCTGGATAGCAATCAGCCCCAGCATTTT
d_call: -
v_call: TRBV6-6
clone_size: -
j_call: TRBJ1-5

cdr3_aa: CASSLAGTGVGQETQYF
cdr3_nt: TGCGCCAGCAGCTTGGCCGGGACAGGGGTCGGCCAAGAGACCCAGTACTTC
d_call: TRBD1
v_call: TRBV5-1
clone_size: -
j_call: TRBJ2-5

cdr3_aa: CASSSRGARNTIYF
cdr3_nt: TGTGCCAGCAGTTCCAGGGGGGCTAGGAACACCATATATTTT
d_call: TRBD1
v_call: TRBV28
clone_size: -
j_call: TRBJ1-3

cdr3_aa: CASSLVAGGVGLVQFF
cdr3_nt: TGTGCCAGCAGCTTAGTAGCGGGGGGTGTCGGACTCGTGCAGTTCTTC
d_call: TRBD2
v_call: TRBV7-2
clone_size: once
j_call: TRBJ2-1

cdr3_aa: CATSDPRGVWAGELFF
cdr3_nt: TGTGCCACCAGTGATCCCCGGGGGGTCTGGGCCGGGGAGCTGTTTTTT
d_call: TRBD2
v_call: TRBV24-1
clone_size: -
j_call: TRBJ2-2

cdr3_aa: CASSAPDRPTYGYTF
cdr3_nt: TGTGCCAGCAGTGCCCCGGACAGGCCTACCTATGGCTACACCTTC
d_call: TRBD1
v_call: TRBV28
clone_size: -
j_call: TRBJ1-2

cdr3_aa: CASRGYLRNEQFF
cdr3_nt: TGTGCCAGCAGGGGATACCTGCGCAATGAGCAGTTCTTC
d_call: -
v_call: TRBV6-6
clone_size: -
j_call: TRBJ2-1

cdr3_aa: CASSGALHTGELFF
cdr3_nt: TGTGCCAGCAGCGGGGCGTTGCACACCGGGGAGCTGTTTTTT
d_call: -
v_call: TRBV5-4
clone_size: -
j_call: TRBJ2-2

cdr3_aa: CASSTRTSPTDTQYF
cdr3_nt: TGTGCCAGTAGTACCAGGACTAGCCCCACAGATACGCAGTATTTT
d_call: TRBD2
v_call: TRBV19
clone_size: -
j_call: TRBJ2-3

cdr3_aa: CASSQNRGLEAFF
cdr3_nt: TGCGCCAGCAGCCAAAACCGGGGGCTTGAAGCTTTCTTT
d_call: -
v_call: TRBV4-1
clone_size: -
j_call: TRBJ1-1

cdr3_aa: CAISEEVSNTGELFF
cdr3_nt: TGTGCCATCAGTGAGGAAGTATCCAACACCGGGGAGCTGTTTTTT
d_call: -
v_call: TRBV10-3
clone_size: -
j_call: TRBJ2-2

cdr3_aa: CAWSRGGPNTGELFF
cdr3_nt: TGTGCCTGGAGCCGCGGGGGGCCAAACACCGGGGAGCTGTTTTTT
d_call: TRBD2
v_call: TRBV30
clone_size: -
j_call: TRBJ2-2

cdr3_aa: CASSADSGGHRDGYTF
cdr3_nt: TGCGCCAGCAGCGCGGACAGTGGGGGCCATCGGGACGGCTACACCTTC
d_call: -
v_call: TRBV5-1
clone_size: few
j_call: TRBJ1-2

cdr3_aa: CASSQASIFGTGELFF
cdr3_nt: TGTGCCAGCAGCCAAGCTTCAATCTTCGGCACCGGGGAGCTGTTTTTT
d_call: -
v_call: TRBV3-1/TRBV3-2
clone_size: -
j_call: TRBJ2-2

cdr3_aa: CASSPIGSANYGYTF
cdr3_nt: TGCGCCAGCAGCCCGATCGGATCGGCTAACTATGGCTACACCTTC
d_call: -
v_call: TRBV4-1
clone_size: -
j_call: TRBJ1-2

cdr3_aa: CAWNGPGPLNQPQHF
cdr3_nt: TGTGCCTGGAACGGCCCCGGCCCACTCAATCAGCCCCAGCATTTT
d_call: -
v_call: TRBV30
clone_size: -
j_call: TRBJ1-5

cdr3_aa: CASSRGVANTGELFF
cdr3_nt: TGTGCCAGTAGTAGGGGGGTCGCGAACACCGGGGAGCTGTTTTTT
d_call: -
v_call: TRBV19
clone_size: -
j_call: TRBJ2-2

cdr3_aa: CASKIGALSYNSPLHF
cdr3_nt: TGTGCCAGCAAAATCGGGGCACTCTCCTATAATTCACCCCTCCACTTT
d_call: -
v_call: TRBV3-1/TRBV3-2
clone_size: few
j_call: TRBJ1-6

cdr3_aa: CASSDSRDRGGGEKLFF
cdr3_nt: TGTGCCAGCAGCGACTCCCGGGACAGGGGAGGAGGGGAAAAACTGTTTTTT
d_call: TRBD1
v_call: TRBV9
clone_size: few
j_call: TRBJ1-4

cdr3_aa: CASGSDGNTIYF
cdr3_nt: TGTGCTAGTGGTTCGGATGGAAACACCATATATTTT
d_call: -
v_call: TRBV12-5
clone_size: few
j_call: TRBJ1-3

cdr3_aa: CAWKVRGGSPLHF
cdr3_nt: TGTGCCTGGAAAGTCCGAGGAGGTTCACCCCTCCACTTT
d_call: -
v_call: TRBV30
clone_size: -
j_call: TRBJ1-6

cdr3_aa: CASNPGGGGYTF
cdr3_nt: TGTGCCAGCAACCCCGGCGGGGGAGGCTACACCTTC
d_call: -
v_call: TRBV7-8
clone_size: few
j_call: TRBJ1-2

cdr3_aa: CASSRARVSGGSPFRADTQYF
cdr3_nt: TGTGCCAGCAGCCGCGCCCGAGTTAGCGGGGGGTCCCCCTTCCGCGCAGATACGCAGTATTTT
d_call: TRBD2
v_call: TRBV6-2/TRBV6-3
clone_size: -
j_call: TRBJ2-3

cdr3_aa: CASSLGDRSNYGYTF
cdr3_nt: TGTGCCAGCAGCTTGGGGGACAGATCTAACTATGGCTACACCTTC
d_call: TRBD1
v_call: TRBV5-8
clone_size: -
j_call: TRBJ1-2

cdr3_aa: CASSLSGYYGYTF
cdr3_nt: TGTGCCAGCAGTTTATCGGGTTATTATGGCTACACCTTC
d_call: -
v_call: TRBV28
clone_size: -
j_call: TRBJ1-2